One sample yielded the 4 T cell receptor beta chains listed below, sequenced in a study of cytomegalovirus exposure and HLA in healthy donors. TCRdb's table, derived via immunoSEQ multiplex PCR, lists solely in-frame clones and lacks some. There are about 350,000 clones in the sample; around 87% occur only once, and approximately 1% lies in the top ten. Sequencing was done on a sample of PBMCs. These receptors came from a woman between 25 and 40 years old in good health and CMV-seropositive.

This clone has a handful of counts. The same CDR3 is also encoded by other DNA sequences in this sample. The chain joins TRBV7-2 to TRBJ2-7, with D maybe TRBD2 (7 bases). V lost 1 base, J lost 6 bases, and 13 bases lay in between. This CDR3 region has 14 residues. Looked up from germline, CDR1 is SGHTA and CDR2 is FQGNSA. CDR3 region: CASSLGSGGSEQYF. In DNA, the CDR3 is TGTGCCAGCAGCTTAGGGTCGGGGGGCAGCGAGCAGTACTTC. Variable domain in full (rest from reference TRBV7-2 and TRBJ2-7): GAGVSQSPSNKVTEKGKDVELRCDPISGHTALYWYRQSLGQGLEFLIYFQGNSAPDKSGLPSDRFSAERTGGSVSTLTIQRTQQEDSAVYLCASSLGSGGSEQYFGPGTRLTVT.

CDR3: CASSSPGLAYNEQFF. The CDR3 DNA is TGTGCCAGCAGTTCGCCGGGACTAGCGTACAATGAGCAGTTCTTC. The gene calls are TRBV27 and TRBJ2-1; TRBD2 matches at 10 bases. CDR3 length: 15 amino acids. V shed 4 bases, J shed 4 bases, and the junction held 4 bases outside the gene matches. Per germline, CDR1 MNHEY and CDR2 SMNVEV (reference sequence).

The V call is TRBV30, the J call TRBJ1-2; 10 bases match TRBD1. CDR3 size: 14 residues. V lost 2 bases to trimming and J lost 2 bases; unmatched junction nucleotides: 2. CDR1 GTSNPN and CDR2 SVGIG come from the germline V gene (reference sequence). The CDR3 DNA sequence: TGTGCCTGGAGTCCGGGACAGGGGAACTATGGCTACACCTTC. Residues: CAWSPGQGNYGYTF. The full variable domain, completed using reference TRBV30 and TRBJ1-2, is SQTIHQWPATLVQPVGSPLSLECTVEGTSNPNLYWYRQAAGRGLQLLFYSVGIGQISSEVPQNLSASRPQDRQFILSSKKLLLSDSGFYLCAWSPGQGNYGYTFGSGTRLTVV.

The J gene is TRBJ2-2, the V gene TRBV28; 9 bases fit TRBD2. Germline CDR1 and CDR2: MDHEN and SYDVKM. V lost 6 bases, J lost 4 bases, and 6 bases stayed unmatched. The CDR3 has 15 residues. Here the CDR3 DNA reads TGTGCCAGCAGAGGTAGCGGGGGCGGCACCGGGGAGCTGTTTTTT. Translation: CASRGSGGGTGELFF.